This TCR beta chain is drawn from a study of blood T cell repertoires in COVID-19. Study-level background: The United States, Italy and Spain were the sources of the acute and convalescent COVID-19 samples. Sources were T cells, B-cell-depleted T cells, or PBMCs; the material itself was cDNA or gDNA.

CDR1 MNHEY and CDR2 SMNVEV come from the germline V gene (reference sequence). Trimming removed 7 bases from V and 7 bases from J; junction bases left unmatched: 14. The CDR3 sequence is 17 residues long. Source study methods: Cell counts per sample came from amplifying reference gene primers. The repertoire was sequenced with immunoSEQ multiplex PCR; TCRdb's copy has only in-frame clones and lacks some. V and J calls and clone size are as listed in that table; D and trimming were resolved from the DNA. Of under 150,000 clones in the sample, 90% were seen once. This receptor was obtained from a human donor with active COVID-19. The donor label of this sample is uncertain. The sample comprised peripheral blood. The chain is built from TRBV27 and TRBJ2-1; TRBD2 aligns across 12 bases. The CDR3 sequence: CASTLAGGSLTRNEQFF. In nucleotides, the CDR3 is TGTGCCAGCACACTAGCGGGGGGTAGCCTCACCAGGAATGAGCAGTTCTTC.